This T cell receptor (beta chain) was documented in a study of T cell repertoires in cytomegalovirus infection. Overall study context: Public TCR beta signatures marked donors with CMV infection and the matching HLA.

TCRdb processed the reads anew with MiXCR; each CDR3 protein has one entry. The sample holds around 280,000 distinct CDR3 sequences, about 9.2% seen once. The V end was cut by 3 bases, the J end by 4 bases, with 9 bases between. This CDR3 has 13 residues. This clonotype was counted many times. The chain is built from TRBV12-3 or TRBV12-4 and TRBJ1-1, with a weak D call TRBD1 (5 bases). This receptor was taken from a human donor in good health (CMV status not recorded). Some clones in this sample may be carry-over from other donors' samples. The specimen was PBMCs. The CDR3 is CASSFQGGTEAFF. The CDR3 DNA is TGTGCCAGCAGTTTTCAGGGCGGCACTGAAGCTTTCTTT.